Shown below are 13 T cell receptor beta chains from a single sample sequenced in a study of blood T cell repertoires in COVID-19. Clones were read by immunoSEQ multiplex PCR, and TCRdb kept only the in-frame ones, dropping some. The table records tens of thousands of clones, roughly 85% of them present only once. The sample comprised peripheral blood. These receptors all come from a human donor in a cohort sampled during active COVID-19.

This CDR3 reads CASSRTATGTFLEQYF. CDR3 bases: TGTGCCAGCAGTCGTACCGCGACAGGGACCTTCCTCGAGCAGTACTTC. V is TRBV27 and J is TRBJ2-7; the match to TRBD1 covers 7 bases. Germline values: CDR1 MNHEY, CDR2 SMNVEV (reference sequence). The trim removed 5 bases at V and 6 bases at J, leaving 16 bases unmatched. The CDR3 sequence is 16 residues long.

This clone occurred a few times. V is TRBV7-2 and J is TRBJ1-2; 8 bases are shared with TRBD1. Per the germline V gene, CDR1 is SGHTA and CDR2 is FQGNSA. The V and J ends lost 1 base and 4 bases, in that order; junction bases with no gene match: 5. CDR3 length: 15 amino acids. This chain's CDR3 is CASSLVGTGSYGYTF. The CDR3 coding sequence is TGTGCCAGCAGCTTAGTAGGGACAGGCTCCTATGGCTACACCTTC.

The rearrangement joins TRBV27 to TRBJ1-1, with a tentative D call TRBD1 (6 bases). The CDR3 length is 16 residues. The V end lost 3 bases, the J end lost 4 bases, and 18 bases lay between the germline ends. Germline V gene sequence: CDR1 MNHEY, CDR2 SMNVEV (reference sequence). CDR3 coding DNA: TGTGCCAGCAGTTTCCAGGGGAAAAGGTCGGGCACTGAAGCTTTCTTT. Encoded protein: CASSFQGKRSGTEAFF.

This clone turned up a few times. The chain employs TRBV7-8 and TRBJ1-5, with a tentative D call TRBD1 (6 bases). The length of the CDR3 is 13 residues. Trimming cost V 2 bases and J 6 bases, with 8 bases left between them. Looked up from germline, CDR1 is SGHVS and CDR2 is FQNEAQ. For the CDR3, the DNA is TGTGCCAGCAGCTTAAAAGGGGGTCAGCCCCAGCATTTT. Encoded protein: CASSLKGGQPQHF.

This chain's CDR3 is CASGVAGIQETQYF. The CDR3 DNA reads TGTGCCAGTGGGGTAGCGGGGATCCAAGAGACCCAGTACTTC. The chain joins TRBV19 to TRBJ2-5, with 8 bases fitting TRBD2. Germline V gene data show CDR1 as LNHDA and CDR2 as SQIVND (reference sequence). V gave up 8 bases and J gave up 1 base; unmatched junction bases: 6. This CDR3 has 14 amino acids.

The CDR3 is CASSRDRQETQYF. CDR3 nucleotides: TGTGCCAGCAGCCGGGACAGACAAGAGACCCAGTACTTC. The rearrangement links TRBV7-2 to TRBJ2-5; 7 nucleotides agree with TRBD1. CDR1 and CDR2 from the germline V gene are SGHTA and FQGNSA. The CDR3 spans 13 residues. J lost 2 bases, V lost 5 bases, and 2 bases had no gene match.

The chain carries TRBV6-6 and TRBJ2-3; the match to TRBD2 covers 12 bases. V was clipped by 6 bases and J by 4 bases; unmatched bases: 8. This CDR3 contains 16 residues. The germline CDR1 and CDR2 sequences are MNHNY and SVGAGI (reference sequence). In nucleotides, the CDR3 is TGTGCCAGCAGGGGACTAGCGGGTGGCTCGGCAGATACGCAGTATTTT. Translation: CASRGLAGGSADTQYF.

The V call is TRBV3-1 (or the pseudogene TRBV3-2), the J call TRBJ2-1; tentative D call: TRBD2 (5 bases). Looked up from germline, CDR1 is LGHDT and CDR2 is YNNKEL (reference sequence). V was shortened by 0 bases and J by 2 bases, with 17 bases between the two germline ends. The CDR3 is 18 residues long. The DNA for the CDR3 is TGTGCCAGCAGCCAAGATGGAGGTCGGTGGGGAACCTACAATGAGCAGTTCTTC. It yields the protein CASSQDGGRWGTYNEQFF.

Many counts were recorded for this clone. J is TRBJ1-1 and V is TRBV5-4; TRBD1 matches at 9 bases. With V trimmed by 4 bases and J by 1 base, 11 bases remained unmatched. The CDR3 is made up of 17 amino acids. Germline V gene data show CDR1 as SGHNT and CDR2 as YYREEE (reference sequence). The CDR3 DNA is TGTGCCAGCAGCACTCCGGACAGGGGCGGGAGGAACACTGAAGCTTTCTTT. Translation gives CASSTPDRGGRNTEAFF.

The V gene is TRBV6-5, the J gene TRBJ1-1; the match to TRBD1 covers 7 bases. Losses at the gene ends were 7 bases for V and 1 base for J; bases not matched to a gene: 6. CDR3 size: 14 residues. The germline V gene encodes CDR1 MNHEY and CDR2 SVGAGI. For the CDR3, the DNA is TGTGCCAGCACCAGGGGGACGGCGAACACTGAAGCTTTCTTT. Translating it yields CASTRGTANTEAFF.

The rearrangement links TRBV4-3 to TRBJ2-1; 7 bases line up with TRBD1. Germline loops: CDR1 LGHNA, CDR2 YSLEER. The CDR3 extends over 13 amino acids. Trimming removed 3 bases from V and 4 bases from J; junction bases left unmatched: 0. The CDR3 reads CASSQTGYNEQFF. CDR3 nucleotide sequence: TGCGCCAGCAGCCAGACAGGGTACAATGAGCAGTTCTTC.

This clone appeared once. The junction differs from germline at one of its ends, possibly a read error. V usage is TRBV5-1 and J usage is TRBJ1-1; TRBD1 might be the D (5 bases). Germline CDR1 SGHRS, CDR2 YFSETQ. This CDR3 region has 11 residues. The CDR3 reads CDPTVNAEAFF. DNA for the CDR3: TGCGACCCGACAGTGAACGCTGAAGCTTTCTTT.

The chain carries TRBV15 and TRBJ1-5; TRBD1 matches at 7 bases. The CDR3 is 16 residues long. The germline V gene has CDR1 LNHNV and CDR2 YYDKDF (reference sequence). With V trimmed by 3 bases and J by 2 bases, 7 bases remained unmatched. The CDR3 sequence is CATSSDRVWGNQPQHF. As DNA, the CDR3 is TGTGCCACCAGCAGTGACAGGGTTTGGGGCAATCAGCCCCAGCATTTT.